This TCR beta chain is drawn from a study of a mutant IDH1 vaccine in newly diagnosed glioma. Study-level background: Radiotherapy alone preceded vaccination by 4-6 weeks; alternatively, vaccination started with temozolomide cycles. Whole-study findings and limits: Of the patients, 80% to 95% had vaccine-induced immune responses.

V was trimmed by 5 bases and J by 4 bases, leaving 8 bases between them. The CDR3 sequence is 12 residues long. The germline gives CDR1 SGDLS, CDR2 YYNGEE. The method was immunoSEQ multiplex PCR; TCRdb's version includes in-frame clones alone and lacks a portion of them. This table has about 56,000 clones, 83% appearing once. Sample time point: week 47, end of study. A single vaccine dose contained 300 ug of mutant IDH1 20-mer peptide, and topical imiquimod was used with it. The study gave patients eight vaccinations in weeks 1, 3, 5, 7, 11, 15, 19, 23. This clone was picked up one time. The antigen is not known.

The TCR originated in a woman aged 50 to 65 with glioma. The V call is TRBV9, the J call TRBJ2-3, with D perhaps being TRBD1 or TRBD2 (5 bases each). The sample consisted of PBMCs, taken from a glioma patient whose treatment included an IDH1 peptide vaccine. The CDR3 protein is CASRRGPDTQYF. In DNA, the CDR3 is TGTGCCAGCAGGAGGGGCCCAGATACGCAGTATTTT.